This section outlines one T cell receptor beta chain sequence together with its context. This sample stems from a study of T cells in Graves' hyperthyroidism and ophthalmopathy. RNA transcripts yielded amplified TCR beta CDR3 regions. During a first-round RT-PCR of the TCR CDR3, the HTBI primer set was used. TCRdb reprocessed the multiplex PCR reads via MiXCR and lists one record per CDR3 protein. The table includes over 500,000 distinct CDR3 sequences, 12% to 15% detected once. Germline CDR1 and CDR2: PRHDT and FYEKMQ (reference sequence). The CDR3 runs 13 residues. V trimming: 5 bases; J trimming: 7 bases; junction bases outside the gene matches: 6.

The specimen sequenced was blood. V usage is TRBV13 and J usage is TRBJ2-7; TRBD1 matches 9 bases. This receptor was identified in a woman between 40 and 55 years old with Graves' hyperthyroidism. This chain's CDR3 is CASSPRDREEQYF. The CDR3 bases are TGTGCCAGCAGCCCTCGGGACAGGGAGGAGCAGTACTTC.